Sequencing of this TCR beta chain was carried out in a study of monozygotic twins with inflammatory bowel disease. One blood sample of around 2.5 ml was taken from each donor. There are 13 residues in the CDR3. From germline, CDR1 is DFQATT and CDR2 SNEGSKA (reference sequence). For both chains, the TCRalpha and TCRbeta cDNA went through two nested PCRs of approximately 17 and 9 cycles. TCRdb reprocessed the 5' RACE reads, with one entry per CDR3 protein and no DNA. The sample data list a few hundred thousand distinct CDR3 sequences. The chain is built from TRBV20-1 and TRBJ2-1; TCRdb returns TRBD1, unconfirmable since there is no DNA. The sequence was obtained from a human donor with ulcerative colitis or Crohn's disease, or a healthy co-twin of an affected twin (not recorded which). The sample comprised blood. Here the CDR3 reads CSAPWAAYNEQFF.